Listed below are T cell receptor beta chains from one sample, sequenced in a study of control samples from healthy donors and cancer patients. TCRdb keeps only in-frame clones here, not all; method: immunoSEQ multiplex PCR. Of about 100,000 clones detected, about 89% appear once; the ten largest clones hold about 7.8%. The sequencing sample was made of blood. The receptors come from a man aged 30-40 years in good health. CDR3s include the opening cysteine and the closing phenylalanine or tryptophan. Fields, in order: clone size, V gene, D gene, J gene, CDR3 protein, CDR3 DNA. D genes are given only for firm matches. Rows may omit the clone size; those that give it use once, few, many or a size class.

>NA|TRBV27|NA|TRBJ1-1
CASTPNPTIGNTEAFF
TGTGCCAGCACTCCGAACCCCACGATTGGGAACACTGAAGCTTTCTTT
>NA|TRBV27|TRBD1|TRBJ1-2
CASSLRTGGYGYTF
TGTGCCAGCAGTTTGAGGACAGGAGGATATGGCTACACCTTC
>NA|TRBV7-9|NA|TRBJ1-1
CASSLAAGEAFF
TGTGCCAGCAGCTTAGCGGCGGGTGAAGCTTTCTTT
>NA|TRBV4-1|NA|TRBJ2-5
CASSRLGETQYF
TGCGCCAGCAGCCGCCTTGGAGAGACCCAGTACTTC
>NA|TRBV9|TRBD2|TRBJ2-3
CASSPTSGPTDTQYF
TGTGCCAGCAGCCCGACTAGCGGACCCACAGATACGCAGTATTTT
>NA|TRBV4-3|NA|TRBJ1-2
CASSQDLQEDF
TGCGCCAGCAGCCAAGATTTGCAGGAGGACTTC
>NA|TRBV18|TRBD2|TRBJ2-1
CASSREEGRGVEQFF
TGTGCCAGCTCACGGGAGGAGGGGAGGGGAGTGGAACAGTTCTTC
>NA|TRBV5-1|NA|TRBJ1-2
CASSFPGNGYTF
TGCGCCAGCAGCTTTCCGGGAAATGGCTACACCTTC
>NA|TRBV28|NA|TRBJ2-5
CASSRDSGNQETRYF
TGTGCCAGCAGTCGGGACAGCGGGAACCAAGAGACCCGGTACTTC
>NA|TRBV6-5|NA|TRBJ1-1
CASRPPQGKNTEAFF
TGTGCCAGCAGACCGCCCCAGGGAAAGAACACTGAAGCTTTCTTT
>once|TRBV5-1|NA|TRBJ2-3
CASSLGDTQYF
TGCGCCAGCAGCTTAGGGGATACGCAGTATTTT
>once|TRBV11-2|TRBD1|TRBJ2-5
CASSLAPPGTGKETQYF
TGTGCCAGCAGCTTAGCCCCGCCTGGGACAGGGAAAGAGACCCAGTACTTC
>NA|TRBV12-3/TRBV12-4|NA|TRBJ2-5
CASSLEETQYF
TGTGCCAGCAGTTTAGAGGAGACCCAGTACTTC
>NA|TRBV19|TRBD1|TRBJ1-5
CASSIEAGGAAQPQHF
TGTGCCAGTAGTATAGAGGCAGGGGGCGCAGCTCAGCCCCAGCATTTT
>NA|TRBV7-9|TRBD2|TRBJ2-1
CASSNRASGTYNEQFF
TGTGCCAGCAGCAACCGAGCTAGCGGTACCTACAATGAGCAGTTCTTC
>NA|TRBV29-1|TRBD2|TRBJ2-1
CSAEKTTSGRANGRNEQFF
TGCAGCGCAGAAAAGACTACTAGCGGGAGGGCCAACGGGAGGAATGAGCAGTTCTTC
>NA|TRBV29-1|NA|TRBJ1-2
CSAETGENYGYTF
TGCAGCGCTGAGACAGGAGAGAACTATGGCTACACCTTC
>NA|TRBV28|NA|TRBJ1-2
CASSSTGYGYTF
TGTGCCAGCAGTTCCACAGGGTACGGCTACACCTTC
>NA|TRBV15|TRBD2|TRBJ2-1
CATSREVAGSSYNEQFF
TGTGCCACCAGCAGAGAGGTAGCGGGAAGCTCCTACAATGAGCAGTTCTTC
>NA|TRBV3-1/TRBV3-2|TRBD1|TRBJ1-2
CASSSTGNYGYTF
TGTGCCAGCAGTTCGACAGGGAACTATGGCTACACCTTC
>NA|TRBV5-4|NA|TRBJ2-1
CASSLARDRNNEQFF
TGTGCCAGCAGCTTGGCCCGGGATCGGAACAATGAGCAGTTCTTC
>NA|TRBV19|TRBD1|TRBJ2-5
CASSHPYRGPKETQYF
TGTGCCAGTAGTCACCCTTACAGGGGACCAAAAGAGACCCAGTACTTC
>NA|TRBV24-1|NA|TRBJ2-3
CAVRGASTDTQYF
TGTGCCGTAAGGGGGGCTAGCACAGATACGCAGTATTTT
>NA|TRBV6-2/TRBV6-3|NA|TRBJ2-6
CASSPVSHRGGVSGANVLTF
TGTGCCAGCAGCCCCGTCTCCCACAGGGGGGGGGTCTCTGGGGCCAACGTCCTGACTTTC
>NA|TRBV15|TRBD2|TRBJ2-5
CATRRTSGQETQYF
TGTGCCACCAGGAGGACTAGCGGGCAAGAGACCCAGTACTTC
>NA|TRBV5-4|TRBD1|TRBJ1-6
CASGRGAGGGSPLHF
TGTGCCAGCGGAAGAGGGGCAGGGGGTGGTTCACCCCTCCACTTT
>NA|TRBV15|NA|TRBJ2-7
CATSREVRGYEQYF
TGTGCCACCAGCAGAGAAGTCAGGGGTTACGAGCAGTACTTC
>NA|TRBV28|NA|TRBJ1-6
CASSQLGSYNSPLHF
TGTGCCAGCAGCCAATTGGGGTCCTATAATTCACCCCTCCACTTT
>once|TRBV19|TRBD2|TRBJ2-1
CASSIGTSGGSSYNEQFF
TGTGCCAGTAGTATCGGGACTAGCGGGGGGAGCTCCTACAATGAGCAGTTCTTC
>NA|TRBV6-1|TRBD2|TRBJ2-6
CASSEGGSGANVLTF
TGTGCCAGCAGTGAGGGGGGGTCTGGGGCCAACGTCCTGACTTTC
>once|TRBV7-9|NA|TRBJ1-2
CASSPTDSHFYGYTF
TGTGCCAGCAGTCCCACGGACAGCCATTTCTATGGCTACACCTTC
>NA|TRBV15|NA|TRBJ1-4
CATSSTKGGGRLEEKLFF
TGTGCCACCAGCAGCACCAAAGGGGGGGGGCGGCTAGAGGAAAAACTGTTTTTT
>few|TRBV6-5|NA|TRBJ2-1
CASSYGQGNEQFF
TGTGCCAGCAGTTACGGTCAGGGGAATGAGCAGTTCTTC
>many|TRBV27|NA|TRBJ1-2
CASRRAMDLYGYTF
TGTGCCAGCAGGCGAGCTATGGACCTCTATGGCTACACCTTC
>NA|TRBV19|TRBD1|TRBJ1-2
CASSIETGGSGYTF
TGTGCCAGTAGTATAGAGACAGGGGGCTCTGGCTACACCTTC
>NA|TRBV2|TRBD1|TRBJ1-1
CASSDYRDRARGTEAFF
TGTGCCAGCAGTGACTACCGGGACAGGGCGAGGGGCACTGAAGCTTTCTTT
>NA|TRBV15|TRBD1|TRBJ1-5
CATSSPGGGQPQHF
TGTGCCACCAGCAGTCCAGGGGGAGGTCAGCCCCAGCATTTT
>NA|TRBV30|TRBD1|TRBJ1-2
CAAKYRGSDGYTF
TGTGCCGCCAAGTACAGGGGATCGGATGGCTACACCTTC
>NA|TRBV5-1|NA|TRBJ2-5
CASSLSGATQYF
TGCGCCAGCAGCTTGTCAGGGGCGACCCAGTACTTC
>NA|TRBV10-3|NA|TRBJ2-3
CAISGLFGASTDTQYF
TGTGCCATCAGTGGTTTATTTGGGGCTAGCACAGATACGCAGTATTTT
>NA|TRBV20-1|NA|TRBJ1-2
CSARPGNGYTF
TGCAGTGCTAGACCAGGGAATGGCTACACCTTC
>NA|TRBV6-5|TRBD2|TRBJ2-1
CASRMGTSGTNEQFF
TGTGCCAGCCGGATGGGGACTAGCGGGACCAATGAGCAGTTCTTC
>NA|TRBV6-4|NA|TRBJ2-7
CASSEFGGSSYEQYF
TGTGCCAGCAGTGAATTCGGAGGAAGCTCCTACGAGCAGTACTTC
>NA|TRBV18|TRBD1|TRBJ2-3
CASSPGQDTDTQYF
TGTGCCAGCTCACCAGGACAGGACACAGATACGCAGTATTTT
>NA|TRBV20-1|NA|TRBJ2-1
CSASFVALGYNEQFF
TGCAGTGCTAGTTTTGTAGCGTTGGGGTACAATGAGCAGTTCTTC
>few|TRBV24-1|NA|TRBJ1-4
CSLDREKLFF
TGTAGTCTCGACCGTGAAAAACTGTTTTTT
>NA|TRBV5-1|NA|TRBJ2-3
CASSPARIPDTQYF
TGCGCCAGCAGCCCTGCCCGAATCCCAGATACGCAGTATTTT
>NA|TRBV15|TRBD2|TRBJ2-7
CATSRKASGRTYEQYF
TGTGCCACCAGCAGAAAGGCTAGCGGGCGGACCTACGAGCAGTACTTC
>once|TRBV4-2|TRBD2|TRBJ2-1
CASSQGGALAGHNEQFF
TGTGCCAGCAGCCAAGGGGGGGCCCTAGCGGGACACAATGAGCAGTTCTTC
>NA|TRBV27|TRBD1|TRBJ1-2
CASSPRTGDYGYTF
TGTGCCAGCAGTCCACGGACAGGGGACTATGGCTACACCTTC
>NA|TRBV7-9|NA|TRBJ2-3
CASSSPITALYF
TGTGCCAGCAGCTCCCCGATTACTGCGCTTTATTTT
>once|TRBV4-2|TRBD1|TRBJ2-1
CASSQPGQGLNEQFF
TGTGCCAGCAGCCAGCCGGGACAGGGTTTAAATGAGCAGTTCTTC